Listed below are T cell receptor beta chains from one sample, sequenced in a study of T cells in tuberculosis. TCRdb's copy holds only in-frame clones and misses some; the assay was immunoSEQ multiplex PCR. The sample lists 35,000 to 50,000 clones; about 94% were seen once. The sequenced material came from PBMCs. Receptors were obtained from a donor aged 10-30 years with latent tuberculosis or without tuberculosis infection. Some clones in this sample may be carry-over from other donors' samples. The CDR3 runs from the conserved cysteine through the conserved F or W. The order of the fields is D gene, V gene, J gene, clone size, CDR3 protein, CDR3 DNA. D genes are given only for firm matches. The size entry is marked missing in some rows and otherwise reads once, few, many or a size class.

>NA|TRBV7-9|TRBJ2-5|NA
CASSDTGNQETQYF
TGTGCCAGCAGCGACACAGGCAACCAAGAGACCCAGTACTTC
>NA|TRBV5-1|TRBJ1-1|NA
CASSLMPGIQNTEAFF
TGCGCCAGCAGCTTGATGCCAGGGATTCAGAACACTGAAGCTTTCTTT
>TRBD2|TRBV13|TRBJ2-7|once
CASSPVGTSGRYEQYF
TGTGCCAGCAGCCCCGTAGGGACTAGCGGACGCTACGAGCAGTACTTC
>TRBD1|TRBV5-4|TRBJ2-7|once
CASSPAGQGVYEQYF
TGTGCCAGCAGCCCCGCAGGACAGGGCGTCTACGAGCAGTACTTC
>NA|TRBV4-3|TRBJ2-1|NA
CASSQDPPGTSYNEQFF
TGCGCCAGCAGCCAAGATCCGCCGGGAACCTCCTACAATGAGCAGTTCTTC
>TRBD1|TRBV18|TRBJ2-3|NA
CASSPPLGPGQGGTDTQYF
TGTGCCAGCTCACCACCATTAGGTCCGGGACAGGGAGGCACAGATACGCAGTATTTT
>TRBD1|TRBV9|TRBJ1-3|NA
CASSVGDSSGNTIYF
TGTGCCAGCAGCGTGGGGGACAGCTCTGGAAACACCATATATTTT
>NA|TRBV21-1|TRBJ1-3|NA
CASSKLVLTGPVSGNTIYF
TGTGCCAGCAGCAAACTGGTTCTGACAGGCCCAGTCTCTGGAAACACCATATATTTT
>TRBD1|TRBV18|TRBJ1-1|NA
CASSLRTGSDTEAFF
TGTGCCAGCTCACTGAGGACAGGGTCAGACACTGAAGCTTTCTTT
>NA|TRBV5-6|TRBJ1-2|once
CASSLGTRTARYGYTF
TGTGCCAGCAGCTTGGGGACCAGGACAGCGCGATATGGCTACACCTTC
>TRBD1|TRBV28|TRBJ2-6|NA
CASRRQGTGANVLTF
TGTGCCAGCAGAAGACAGGGTACAGGGGCCAACGTCCTGACTTTC
>TRBD1|TRBV11-2|TRBJ2-7|NA
CASSLGDRGPYEQYF
TGTGCCAGCAGCTTAGGGGACAGGGGTCCCTACGAGCAGTACTTC
>NA|TRBV6-1|TRBJ2-3|NA
CASSVTGFYETDTQYF
TGTGCCAGCAGTGTTACAGGGTTTTATGAAACAGATACGCAGTATTTT
>NA|TRBV29-1|TRBJ2-3|NA
CSAPEATLRTDTQYF
TGCAGCGCTCCAGAGGCCACCCTGCGGACAGATACGCAGTATTTT
>TRBD2|TRBV6-4|TRBJ2-3|NA
CASSPGTTTSTQYF
TGTGCCAGCAGCCCTGGGACTACCACCAGTACGCAGTATTTT
>NA|TRBV4-2|TRBJ1-4|NA
CASSQAATATNEKLFF
TGTGCCAGCAGCCAAGCCGCGACAGCAACTAATGAAAAACTGTTTTTT
>TRBD1|TRBV5-4|TRBJ1-2|NA
CASSLDSTGLRYGYTF
TGTGCCAGCAGCTTGGATTCGACAGGGTTGAGATATGGCTACACCTTC
>TRBD1|TRBV6-1|TRBJ1-2|NA
CATTTGGGYGYTF
TGTGCCACCACGACAGGGGGCGGCTATGGCTACACCTTC
>NA|TRBV9|TRBJ2-7|NA
CASSVVFPLLTNPPRQESSYEQYF
TGTGCCAGCAGCGTAGTTTTTCCATTGTTGACTAACCCCCCCAGGCAGGAAAGCTCCTACGAGCAGTACTTC
>NA|TRBV9|TRBJ2-6|NA
CASSVPGLSSGANVLTF
TGTGCCAGCAGCGTCCCGGGACTGAGTTCTGGGGCCAACGTCCTGACTTTC
>NA|TRBV28|TRBJ1-1|NA
CASSPRYPGVRTEAFF
TGTGCCAGCAGTCCCCGATACCCAGGGGTTAGGACTGAAGCTTTCTTT
>NA|TRBV11-2|TRBJ2-7|NA
CASSLDLTATYEQYF
TGTGCCAGCAGCTTAGATCTTACAGCCACCTACGAGCAGTACTTC
>TRBD2|TRBV6-1|TRBJ2-1|NA
CASRGGIVYNEQFF
TGTGCCTCCCGCGGGGGGATAGTATACAATGAGCAGTTCTTC
>TRBD1|TRBV7-7|TRBJ1-4|NA
CASSSRQGIGEKLFF
TGTGCCAGCAGCTCACGACAGGGAATAGGTGAAAAACTGTTTTTT
>TRBD1|TRBV29-1|TRBJ1-2|NA
CSVETGQANYGYTF
TGCAGCGTTGAAACGGGACAGGCGAACTATGGCTACACCTTC
>NA|TRBV28|TRBJ1-2|once
CASSLRGGTNYGYTF
TGTGCCAGCAGTTTAAGGGGTGGGACAAACTATGGCTACACCTTC
>TRBD1|TRBV9|TRBJ1-3|NA
CASSAGQGGLGSGNTIYF
TGTGCCAGCAGCGCAGGACAGGGAGGCCTTGGCTCTGGAAACACCATATATTTT
>NA|TRBV7-8|TRBJ2-7|NA
CASSLDAVQRLSYEQYF
TGTGCCAGCAGCTTAGATGCTGTGCAGCGGCTCTCCTACGAGCAGTACTTC